There are a few counts of the clone carrying this T cell receptor (beta chain). After template switching added a universal primer site, the resulting cDNA carried unique molecular identifiers. MiXCR, applied by TCRdb to the 5' RACE reads, yields one record per CDR3 protein. This sample has some 790,000 distinct CDR3 sequences; 15% to 20% occur once, and the top ten carry roughly 14%. This specimen belongs to a study of identical twins. The germline gives CDR1 SGHTA, CDR2 FQGTGA. The CDR3 consists of 15 residues. The trim removed 6 bases at V and 5 bases at J, leaving 9 bases unmatched. These data also formed part of another study, on T cells expressing NK-cell markers. That work states: Sequenced donors, eight in total, included seven who were HCMV-seropositive and one who was seronegative.

The material sequenced was PBMCs. The chain joins TRBV7-3 to TRBJ1-1, with 10 bases aligning to TRBD1. The receptor was isolated from a woman under 30 in good health. The chain's CDR3 is CASRLTGGEGTEAFF. CDR3 bases: TGTGCCAGCAGGCTGACAGGGGGCGAAGGGACTGAAGCTTTCTTT.